The 8 T cell receptor beta chains below were found in one sample sequenced in a study of blood T cell repertoires in COVID-19. Sequenced by immunoSEQ multiplex PCR; TCRdb stores in-frame clones only, minus some. The repertoire has roughly 220,000 clones, roughly 83% of them found once; the top ten carry approximately 1.3%. Sequencing was done on a sample of PBMCs or T cells enriched from blood (not recorded which). All receptors come from a woman in her forties with acute COVID-19.

The chain recombines TRBV9 with TRBJ1-6; TRBD1 matches at 11 bases. The CDR3 runs 16 residues. Germline values: CDR1 SGDLS, CDR2 YYNGEE. J lost 8 bases, V lost 4 bases, and 8 bases had no gene match. CDR3 in DNA: TGTGCCAGCAGCCTCACAGGGACAGGGGGTGATTCACCCCTCCACTTT. Translation gives CASSLTGTGGDSPLHF.

The rearrangement links TRBV29-1 to TRBJ2-3; D is undetermined. The V gene's germline CDR1 is SQVTM and CDR2 ANQGSEA. Trimming took 4 bases from V and 2 from J, leaving 13 bases between them. The CDR3 is 14 amino acids. For the CDR3, the DNA is TGCAGCGTTGTGAAGTGGGCTACCACAGATACGCAGTATTTT. Translating gives CSVVKWATTDTQYF.

The gene calls are TRBV7-2 and TRBJ2-1; 10 positions match TRBD2. CDR1 is SGHTA and CDR2 is FQGNSA in the germline V gene. The junction had 6 bases not matched to a gene; V was cut back by 1 base and J by 3 bases. CDR3 length equals 17 residues. The DNA for the CDR3 is TGTGCCAGCAGCTTAGACCTAGCGGGGGTTTACTACAATGAGCAGTTCTTC. Encoded protein: CASSLDLAGVYYNEQFF.

This chain links TRBV24-1 with TRBJ1-2; 7 nucleotides match TRBD1. CDR3 length equals 14 residues. V trimming: 3 bases; J trimming: 6 bases; junction bases outside the gene matches: 6. The V gene's germline CDR1 is KGHDR and CDR2 SFDVKD. CDR3 residues: CATSDPDRVDGYTF. The CDR3 DNA reads TGTGCCACCAGTGATCCCGACAGGGTAGATGGCTACACCTTC.

This clone was observed a few times. This rearrangement joins TRBV4-2 to TRBJ2-3, with 8 positions matching TRBD1. From germline, CDR1 is LGHNA and CDR2 YNFKEQ. V was clipped by 4 bases and J by 8 bases; unmatched bases: 11. The CDR3 runs 15 residues. The DNA for the CDR3 is TGTGCCAGCAGCCCCCGGGACAGGCCACCGGGTACGCAGTATTTT. Residues: CASSPRDRPPGTQYF.

The V call is TRBV24-1, the J call TRBJ1-5; D is unresolved. Germline lookup yields CDR1 KGHDR and CDR2 SFDVKD. Trimming cost V 1 base and J 6 bases, with 6 bases left between them. The CDR3 is 13 amino acids. CDR3 sequence: CATSDFRGQPQHF. In DNA form, the CDR3 reads TGTGCCACCAGTGATTTCCGGGGTCAGCCCCAGCATTTT.

This clone occurred once. CDR3 residues: CASSFIYGYTF. CDR3 DNA: TGTGCCAGCAGTTTTATTTATGGCTACACCTTC. The chain has TRBV28 and TRBJ1-2; D not certain. Looked up from germline, CDR1 is MDHEN and CDR2 is SYDVKM. The CDR3 is 11 residues long. Trimming shortened V by 3 bases and J by 5 bases, and 4 bases separated the two germline ends.

The J gene is TRBJ1-5, the V gene TRBV24-1; TRBD1 aligns across 8 bases. J lost 5 bases, V lost 4 bases, and 12 bases had no gene match. The CDR3 runs to 17 residues. CDR1 is KGHDR, CDR2 SFDVKD, per germline. As DNA, the CDR3 is TGTGCCACCAGTGACGCCGGGACAGGAAGGTTTCATCAGCCCCAGCATTTT. Amino acid sequence: CATSDAGTGRFHQPQHF.